This TCR beta chain originates from a study of blood T cell repertoires in COVID-19. Background on the study: Samples of COVID-19 (acute and convalescent) were obtained from the United States, Italy and Spain. The analysed material was cDNA or gDNA that came from T cells, B-cell-depleted T cells, or PBMCs.

This clone appeared a few times. Authors' data handling: Amplification with reference gene primers provided the estimates of nucleated cell counts. Data came from immunoSEQ multiplex PCR; TCRdb stores just in-frame clones and leaves some out. V and J calls and clone size follow that table, whereas D and trimming were derived from the DNA. The sample holds 150,000 to 250,000 clones, roughly 77% seen once. The CDR3 spans 19 residues. V shed 4 bases and J 1 base; nucleotides not matched to a gene: 17. Germline CDR1 reads SGHTA; CDR2 reads FQGNSA. It was during active infection that Seattle patients were enrolled and then longitudinally followed.

The V and J genes are TRBV7-2 and TRBJ2-7, with 9 positions matching TRBD2. The clonotype was recovered from a woman aged 40 to 50 with COVID-19, enrolled during active disease. The sample was peripheral blood. CDR3 DNA sequence: TGTGCCAGCAGCTCCCCGAATAGCGGGGGCCATTCCCGGTCCTACGAGCAGTACTTC. As protein: CASSSPNSGGHSRSYEQYF. The whole variable domain, remainder taken from reference TRBV7-2 and TRBJ2-7, is GAGVSQSPSNKVTEKGKDVELRCDPISGHTALYWYRQSLGQGLEFLIYFQGNSAPDKSGLPSDRFSAERTGGSVSTLTIQRTQQEDSAVYLCASSSPNSGGHSRSYEQYFGPGTRLTVT.